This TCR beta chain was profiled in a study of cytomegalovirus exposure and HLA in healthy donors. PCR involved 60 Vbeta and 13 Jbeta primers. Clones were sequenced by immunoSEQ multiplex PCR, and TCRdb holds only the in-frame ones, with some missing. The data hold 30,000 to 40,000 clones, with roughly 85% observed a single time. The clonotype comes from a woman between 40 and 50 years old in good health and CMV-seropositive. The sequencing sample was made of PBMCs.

The CDR3, as DNA: TGTGCCAGCAGTTACTCGGGGAGGACAGATACGCAGTATTTT. Its protein is CASSYSGRTDTQYF. This chain connects TRBV6-5 to TRBJ2-3; a possible D gene is TRBD2 (6 bases). Trimming pared 0 bases from V and 3 bases from J, leaving 7 bases between. The CDR3 loop spans 14 amino acids. Germline CDR1 is MNHEY and CDR2 is SVGAGI.